One and the same sample provided the 6 T cell receptor beta chains below, sequenced in a study of cytomegalovirus exposure and HLA in healthy donors. Amplification used 60 Vbeta primers and 13 Jbeta primers. The assay was immunoSEQ multiplex PCR, and TCRdb's table has in-frame clones only and misses some. The sample has around 86,000 clones; approximately 79% are singletons. Sequenced sample: PBMCs. The receptors originated from a female donor in good health and CMV-seronegative.

The rearrangement joins TRBV19 to TRBJ2-2; D perhaps matches TRBD2 (6 bases). This CDR3 contains 14 residues. Between the trimmed V and J ends, which lost 5 bases and 1 base, there was a span of 8 bases. The germline gives CDR1 LNHDA, CDR2 SQIVND (reference sequence). The CDR3 nucleotides are TGTGCCAGTAGTCTTAGCGGGAACACCGGGGAGCTGTTTTTT. Amino acid sequence: CASSLSGNTGELFF.

The chain combines TRBV10-3 with TRBJ2-2, with 7 bases matching TRBD1. Germline CDR1 ENHRY, CDR2 SYGVKD. V trimming: 10 bases; J trimming: 4 bases; junction bases outside the gene matches: 12. This CDR3 has 15 amino acids. The CDR3 reads CATASGTAITGELFF. The CDR3 DNA reads as TGTGCCACCGCCTCCGGGACAGCTATCACCGGGGAGCTGTTTTTT.

The chain employs TRBV9 and TRBJ1-2; maybe TRBD1 (6 bases). The germline gives CDR1 SGDLS, CDR2 YYNGEE. This CDR3 comprises 13 residues. The germline V and J ends were trimmed by 2 bases and 3 bases, with 8 bases remaining between them. CDR3 sequence: CASSVWTDYGYTF. Here the CDR3 DNA reads TGTGCCAGCAGCGTCTGGACAGACTATGGCTACACCTTC.

The genes are TRBV6-5 and TRBJ1-2; D perhaps matches TRBD1 (6 bases). Trimming left V 0 bases short and J 2 bases short, with 10 bases between. Germline values: CDR1 MNHEY, CDR2 SVGAGI. The CDR3 is made up of 15 amino acids. CDR3 region: CASSYSNTGNYGYTF. The CDR3 DNA reads TGTGCCAGCAGTTACTCCAATACAGGGAACTATGGCTACACCTTC.

The genes are TRBV6-1 and TRBJ2-7, with a weak D call TRBD2 (6 bases). V gave up 7 bases and J gave up 4 bases, with 17 bases separating them. The CDR3 sequence is 14 residues long. Germline lookup yields CDR1 MNHNS and CDR2 SASEGT. The CDR3 nucleotides read TGTGCCAGCAAGGGAGGTACAGGCCCGTACGAGCAGTACTTC. Translating it yields CASKGGTGPYEQYF.

This sequence joins TRBV6-4 and TRBJ1-2; TRBD1 might be the D (5 bases). Germline V gene data show CDR1 as MRHNA and CDR2 as SNTAGT. CDR3 length: 12 amino acids. Between the trimmed V and J ends, which lost 3 bases and 5 bases, there was a span of 7 bases. DNA for the CDR3: TGTGCCAGCAGTGATCCAGGGTATGGCTACACCTTC. Protein product: CASSDPGYGYTF.